These 28 T cell receptor beta chains originate from one sample sequenced in a study of T cell responses to AZD1222 COVID-19 vaccine. Clones were read by immunoSEQ multiplex PCR, and TCRdb kept only the in-frame ones, dropping some. Seen here are 95,000 to 130,000 clones, more than 85% observed once, and the top ten hold roughly 8%. Here the sequenced sample was peripheral blood, taken on day 0 of AZD1222 vaccination. These receptor sequences come from an adult in good health.

J is TRBJ2-7 and V is TRBV7-2; 8 nucleotides match TRBD2. This CDR3 is 14 amino acids long. Germline V gives CDR1 SGHTA, CDR2 FQGNSA. V was pared by 4 bases and J by 4 bases, with 6 bases of the junction left unmatched. The CDR3 sequence is CASSWAGGSYEQYF. As DNA, the CDR3 is TGTGCCAGCAGCTGGGCGGGGGGCTCGTACGAGCAGTACTTC.

V gene TRBV28 combines with J gene TRBJ2-5; D tentatively fits TRBD1 or TRBD2 (5 bases each). Germline V gene data show CDR1 as MDHEN and CDR2 as SYDVKM. Trimming removed 2 bases from V and 5 bases from J, with 24 bases in between. This CDR3 has 18 amino acids. CDR3 amino acids: CASSLPILRDVAGETQYF. CDR3 DNA sequence: TGTGCCAGCAGTTTACCAATTCTCCGGGACGTGGCTGGGGAGACCCAGTACTTC.

The rearrangement uses TRBV28 and TRBJ1-1; D is possibly TRBD1 (5 bases). Germline loops: CDR1 MDHEN, CDR2 SYDVKM. V lost 7 bases and J lost 5, with 14 bases in between. The CDR3 spans 13 residues. The CDR3 is CASIQGGGTEAFF. In nucleotides, the CDR3 is TGTGCCAGCATCCAGGGCGGGGGGACTGAAGCTTTCTTT.

The CDR3 sequence: CASSLLRPGTAYGYTF. For the CDR3, the DNA is TGTGCCAGCAGCCTTCTCAGGCCCGGGACAGCCTATGGCTACACCTTC. The rearrangement links TRBV3-1 (or the pseudogene TRBV3-2) to TRBJ1-2; TRBD1 matches at 7 bases. Germline V gene lookup returns CDR1 LGHDT and CDR2 YNNKEL (reference sequence). The CDR3 spans 16 residues. The J segment lost 4 bases and the V segment lost 4 bases, leaving 12 bases of the junction unmatched.

The chain has TRBV7-9 and TRBJ1-6; D unresolved. V lost 5 bases to trimming and J lost 8 bases, with 10 bases between them. The germline V gene encodes CDR1 SEHNR and CDR2 FQNEAQ (reference sequence). This CDR3 region has 13 residues. The CDR3 loop reads CASSLEGDSPLHF. CDR3 nucleotides: TGTGCCAGCAGCCTCGAGGGCGATTCACCCCTCCACTTT.

The chain couples TRBV28 to TRBJ1-5, with D unclear. From germline, CDR1 is MDHEN and CDR2 SYDVKM. This CDR3 has 12 residues. The V and J ends lost 2 bases and 6 bases respectively, with 5 bases between them. The CDR3 sequence: CASSLGRQPQHF. In nucleotides, the CDR3 is TGTGCCAGCAGTTTAGGTCGTCAGCCCCAGCATTTT.

The chain is built from TRBV28 and TRBJ2-7, with D uncertain. The CDR3 covers 17 residues. Germline V gene lookup returns CDR1 MDHEN and CDR2 SYDVKM. Trimming pared 3 bases from V and 1 base from J, leaving 19 bases between. CDR3 nucleotides: TGTGCCAGCAGTTTTTATCATGGCCCGCTGGCTTCCTACGAGCAGTACTTC. Its protein product is CASSFYHGPLASYEQYF.

This chain uses TRBV3-1 (or the pseudogene TRBV3-2) with TRBJ1-4, with D tentatively TRBD1 (5 bases). The CDR3 has 14 amino acids. V lost 2 bases and J lost 5, with 9 bases in between. The germline V gene has CDR1 LGHDT and CDR2 YNNKEL (reference sequence). CDR3 bases: TGTGCCAGCAGCCAACAGGGAGGGAATGAAAAACTGTTTTTT. Amino acids: CASSQQGGNEKLFF.

The chain has TRBV12-5 and TRBJ1-1, with D perhaps TRBD1 (6 bases). V was clipped by 6 bases and J by 0 bases, with 14 bases between them. Germline CDR1 and CDR2: LGHNT and FRNRAP. The CDR3 spans 15 residues. The CDR3 coding sequence is TGTGCTAGTGGCCTACTCAGGGGTGTGAACACTGAAGCTTTCTTT. Protein: CASGLLRGVNTEAFF.

This clone was counted only a few times. Here the CDR3 DNA reads TGTGCCAGCTCACCAGATACCTCCGGGACAGGTAGTTCCGAGCAGTACTTC. Its translation is CASSPDTSGTGSSEQYF. The rearrangement links TRBV18 to TRBJ2-7, with 8 bases lining up with TRBD1. Germline-derived CDR1 and CDR2 are KGHSH and LQKENI. Unmatched junction bases numbered 15, after V lost 2 bases and J lost 6 bases. The CDR3 is made up of 17 amino acids.

In its sample, this clone was seen once. The V gene is TRBV15, the J gene TRBJ1-2, with a possible D match to TRBD1 (5 bases). The germline V gene has CDR1 LNHNV and CDR2 YYDKDF (reference sequence). V was trimmed by 0 bases and J by 3 bases, leaving 17 bases between them. The CDR3 spans 17 residues. CDR3 sequence reads: CATSRDRGGQGDYGYTF. CDR3 coding DNA: TGTGCCACCAGCAGAGATCGGGGCGGGCAGGGCGACTATGGCTACACCTTC.

This chain connects TRBV30 to TRBJ1-2; D may be TRBD1 (6 bases). V was cut by 5 bases and J by 2 bases, with 18 bases left in between. CDR3 length: 15 amino acids. Germline CDR1 GTSNPN, CDR2 SVGIG (reference sequence). The CDR3 loop is CAWGGTGGWNYGYTF. The CDR3 DNA sequence: TGTGCCTGGGGGGGCACAGGCGGTTGGAACTATGGCTACACCTTC.

The chain is built from TRBV24-1 and TRBJ2-5; D may be TRBD2 (5 bases). Trimming stripped 3 bases from V and 5 bases from J, with 12 bases between. The CDR3 runs 14 residues. Germline loops: CDR1 KGHDR, CDR2 SFDVKD. The CDR3 DNA is TGTGCCACCAGTGATGAACTTGTAGCGGAGACCCAGTACTTC. Translated: CATSDELVAETQYF.

The genes are TRBV2 and TRBJ1-1; D is unresolved. Germline values: CDR1 SNHLY, CDR2 FYNNEI. The length of the CDR3 is 12 residues. V was cut by 4 bases and J by 1 base, with 4 bases left in between. The CDR3 protein is CASSVANTEAFF. CDR3 nucleotides: TGTGCCAGCAGTGTGGCGAACACTGAAGCTTTCTTT. The full variable domain, with the rest looked up from reference TRBV2 and TRBJ1-1, is EPEVTQTPSHQVTQMGQEVILRCVPISNHLYFYWYRQILGQKVEFLVSFYNNEISEKSEIFDDQFSVERPDGSNFTLKIRSTKLEDSAMYFCASSVANTEAFFGQGTRLTVV.

The chain links TRBV6-5 to TRBJ1-1, with D uncertain. V gave up 8 bases and J gave up 1 base, with 11 bases separating them. CDR1 is MNHEY and CDR2 is SVGAGI in the germline V gene. The CDR3 totals 13 residues. CDR3 coding DNA: TGTGCCAGCGTATCCCGGGGGAACACTGAAGCTTTCTTT. The encoded protein is CASVSRGNTEAFF.

This sequence joins TRBV5-1 and TRBJ2-7; TRBD2 aligns across 16 bases. CDR1 and CDR2 from the germline V gene are SGHRS and YFSETQ. The CDR3 runs 16 residues. V was clipped by 8 bases and J by 5 bases; unmatched bases: 10. CDR3 residues: CARRGLAGGPVNEQYF. Written as DNA, the CDR3 is TGCGCCAGGCGGGGACTAGCGGGAGGGCCCGTGAACGAGCAGTACTTC. Drawing the rest from reference TRBV5-1 and TRBJ2-7, the complete variable domain is KAGVTQTPRYLIKTRGQQVTLSCSPISGHRSVSWYQQTPGQGLQFLFEYFSETQRNKGNFPGRFSGRQFSNSRSEMNVSTLELGDSALYLCARRGLAGGPVNEQYFGPGTRLTVT.

The chain is built from TRBV7-2 and TRBJ1-2; TRBD1 matches 7 bases. Germline V gene data show CDR1 as SGHTA and CDR2 as FQGNSA. Losses at the gene ends were 5 bases for V and 6 bases for J; bases not matched to a gene: 9. The CDR3 runs 14 residues. The CDR3 reads CASSPRQGWDGYTF. The DNA for the CDR3 is TGTGCCAGCAGCCCCCGACAGGGTTGGGATGGCTACACCTTC.

V is TRBV3-1 (or the pseudogene TRBV3-2) and J is TRBJ2-1, with 15 bases aligning to TRBD2. V trimming: 4 bases; J trimming: 2 bases; junction bases outside the gene matches: 3. The CDR3 has 17 amino acids. CDR1 is LGHDT and CDR2 is YNNKEL in the germline V gene (reference sequence). For the CDR3, the DNA is TGTGCCAGCAGCCTGGGGACTAGCGGGGGGCCCTACAATGAGCAGTTCTTC. This encodes CASSLGTSGGPYNEQFF.

The chain joins TRBV27 to TRBJ1-4; 9 positions agree with TRBD1. Losses at the gene ends were 5 bases for V and 11 bases for J; bases not matched to a gene: 9. This CDR3 contains 14 residues. CDR1 is MNHEY, CDR2 SMNVEV, per germline (reference sequence). CDR3 loop: CASSPGTGTGKLFF. The CDR3 DNA reads as TGTGCCAGCAGTCCAGGGACAGGGACAGGGAAACTGTTTTTT.

The gene calls are TRBV28 and TRBJ2-3, with D perhaps matching TRBD1 or TRBD2 (5 bases each). Germline V CDR1 and CDR2: MDHEN, SYDVKM. This CDR3 has 13 amino acids. Trimming removed 6 bases from V and 7 bases from J, with 14 bases in between. The CDR3 is CASRGTASNTQYF. The DNA for the CDR3 is TGTGCCAGCAGGGGGACGGCGTCCAATACGCAGTATTTT.

This clone was observed a single time. J is TRBJ2-5 and V is TRBV10-3, with D unresolved. Trimming shortened V by 4 bases and J by 3 bases, and 9 bases separated the two germline ends. This CDR3 is 13 amino acids long. The germline V gene has CDR1 ENHRY and CDR2 SYGVKD. CDR3 nucleotides: TGTGCCATCAGTGGGGTAGCTAAAGAGACCCAGTACTTC. It is translated as CAISGVAKETQYF.

A few counts support this clone. The chain is built from TRBV11-3 and TRBJ1-1; D unresolved. CDR1 and CDR2 (germline): SGHNT, YENEEA. The V gene lost 0 bases and the J gene lost 1 base, with 3 bases spanning the gap. This CDR3 comprises 13 residues. This CDR3 reads CASSLEENTEAFF. CDR3 bases: TGTGCCAGCAGCTTAGAGGAGAACACTGAAGCTTTCTTT.

This clone was detected only once. The chain joins TRBV6-5 to TRBJ2-7; 9 bases fit TRBD1. Per the germline V gene, CDR1 is MNHEY and CDR2 is SVGAGI. Trimming cost V 5 bases and J 4 bases; bases outside gene matches: 6. The CDR3 is 14 amino acids. CDR3 sequence reads: CASSRDRVSYEQYF. CDR3 DNA sequence: TGTGCCAGCAGTAGGGACAGGGTCTCGTACGAGCAGTACTTC.

This clone was seen just once. Written as DNA, the CDR3 is TGTGCCAGCAGCGCCGATAGCAATCAGCCCCAGCATTTT. Encoded protein: CASSADSNQPQHF. The chain uses TRBV9 and TRBJ1-5; D not resolved. CDR1 is SGDLS, CDR2 YYNGEE, per germline. The CDR3 runs to 13 residues. V was pared by 3 bases and J by 0 bases, with 4 bases between.

The J gene is TRBJ2-7, the V gene TRBV5-4; 7 nucleotides align to TRBD2. Trimming at V came to 4 bases and at J to 3 bases, leaving 10 bases not matched to a gene. The CDR3 runs 15 residues. CDR1 and CDR2 from the germline V gene are SGHNT and YYREEE (reference sequence). The CDR3 nucleotides are TGTGCCAGCAGCCATACTAGCGATCGGTTCTACGAGCAGTACTTC. This gives the protein CASSHTSDRFYEQYF.

J is TRBJ2-5 and V is TRBV5-1; 7 positions agree with TRBD1. V gave up 3 bases and J gave up 2 bases; unmatched junction bases: 7. Germline assignment: CDR1 SGHRS and CDR2 YFSETQ. This CDR3 contains 15 residues. In DNA form, the CDR3 reads TGCGCCAGCAGCTGGAGCGGACAGGCGCAAGAGACCCAGTACTTC. This translates into CASSWSGQAQETQYF.

The J gene is TRBJ1-4, the V gene TRBV28, with 7 bases lining up with TRBD1. Germline V CDR1 and CDR2: MDHEN, SYDVKM. This CDR3 has 13 residues. The V segment lost 5 bases and the J segment 7 bases; nucleotides outside the gene matches: 4. The CDR3 DNA follows: TGTGCCAGCAGTGAACGACAGGGTGAAAAACTGTTTTTT. It translates to CASSERQGEKLFF.

This chain links TRBV21-1 with TRBJ2-1; TRBD2 is taken as the D call from the table, unchecked against the DNA. TRBV21-1 is annotated as a pseudogene. This CDR3 is built from 12 residues. CDR3 in amino acids: CASSKRGRKQFF. The CDR3 region has the DNA TGTGCCAGCAGCAAACGCGGCCGAAAGCAGTTCTTC.